This TCR beta chain was found in a study of blood T cell repertoires in COVID-19. Study-wide background: Italy, Spain and the United States were the sources of the convalescent and acute COVID-19 samples. Sources were T cells, B-cell-depleted T cells, or PBMCs; the material itself was cDNA or gDNA.

Enrollees, 18 to 89 years old, lived in approximately 24 US areas. The CDR3 length is 13 residues. With 1 base removed from V and 5 bases from J, the gap between germline ends came to 8 bases. The germline gives CDR1 SSHAT, CDR2 FNYEAQ (reference sequence). Methods used by the authors: Estimated nucleated cell counts came from reference gene primer amplification. TCRdb keeps only in-frame clones here, not all; method: immunoSEQ multiplex PCR. V and J calls and clone size follow that table, whereas D and trimming were derived from the DNA. The sample lists fewer than 450,000 clones, around 90% occurring once.

This clonotype was obtained from a woman between 40 and 55 years old with acute COVID-19. Sequences were obtained from PBMCs or T cells enriched from blood (not recorded which). V and J are TRBV7-7 and TRBJ2-5; a possible D gene is TRBD2 (5 bases). CDR3 amino acids: CASSLDRGETQYF. The DNA of the CDR3 is TGTGCCAGCAGCTTAGACCGCGGGGAGACCCAGTACTTC.